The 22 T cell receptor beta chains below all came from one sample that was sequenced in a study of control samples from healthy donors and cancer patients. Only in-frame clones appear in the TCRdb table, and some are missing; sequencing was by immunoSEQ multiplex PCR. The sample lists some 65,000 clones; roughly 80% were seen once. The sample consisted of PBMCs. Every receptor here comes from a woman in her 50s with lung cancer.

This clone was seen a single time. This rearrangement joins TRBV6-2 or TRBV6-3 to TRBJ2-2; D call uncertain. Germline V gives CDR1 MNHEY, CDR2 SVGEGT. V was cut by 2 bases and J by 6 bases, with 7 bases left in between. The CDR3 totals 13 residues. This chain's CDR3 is CASSYDPPGELFF. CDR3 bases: TGTGCCAGCAGTTACGATCCACCCGGGGAGCTGTTTTTT.

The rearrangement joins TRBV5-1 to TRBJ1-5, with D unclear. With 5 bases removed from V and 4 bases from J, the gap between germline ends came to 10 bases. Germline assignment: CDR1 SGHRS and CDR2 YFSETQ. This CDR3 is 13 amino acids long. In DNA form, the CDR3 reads TGCGCCAGCAGACAAGACACTAATCAGCCCCAGCATTTT. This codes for CASRQDTNQPQHF.

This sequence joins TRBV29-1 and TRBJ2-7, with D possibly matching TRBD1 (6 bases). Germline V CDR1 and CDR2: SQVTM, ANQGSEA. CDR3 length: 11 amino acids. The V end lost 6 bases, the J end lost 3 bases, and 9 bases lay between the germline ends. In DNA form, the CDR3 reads TGCAGCGTAGCGGACAGCTACGAGCAGTACTTC. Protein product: CSVADSYEQYF.

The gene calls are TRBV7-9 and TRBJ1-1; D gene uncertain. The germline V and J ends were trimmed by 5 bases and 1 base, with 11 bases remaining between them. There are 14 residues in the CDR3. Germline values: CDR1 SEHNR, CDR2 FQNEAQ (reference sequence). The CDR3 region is CASSPDLQNTEAFF. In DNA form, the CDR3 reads TGTGCCAGCAGCCCTGACCTACAGAACACTGAAGCTTTCTTT.

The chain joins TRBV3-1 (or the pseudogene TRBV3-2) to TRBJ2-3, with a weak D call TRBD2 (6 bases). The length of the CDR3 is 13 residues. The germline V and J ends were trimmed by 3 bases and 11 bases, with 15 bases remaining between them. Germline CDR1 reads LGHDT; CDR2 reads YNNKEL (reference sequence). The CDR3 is CASSQDPRDLQYF. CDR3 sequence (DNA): TGTGCCAGCAGCCAGGACCCCCGGGACTTGCAGTATTTT.

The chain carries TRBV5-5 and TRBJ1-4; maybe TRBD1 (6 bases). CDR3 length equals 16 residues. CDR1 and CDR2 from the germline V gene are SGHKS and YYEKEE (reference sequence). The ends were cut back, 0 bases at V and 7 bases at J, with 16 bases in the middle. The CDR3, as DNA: TGTGCCAGCAGCTTGGGGGCCGGGACATTAGTTGAAAAACTGTTTTTT. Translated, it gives CASSLGAGTLVEKLFF.

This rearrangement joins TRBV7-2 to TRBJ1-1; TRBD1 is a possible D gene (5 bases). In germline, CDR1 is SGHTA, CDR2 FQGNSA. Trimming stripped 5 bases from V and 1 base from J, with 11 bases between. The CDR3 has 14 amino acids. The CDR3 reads CASSPGDRNTEAFF. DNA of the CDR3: TGTGCCAGCAGCCCAGGCGACAGGAACACTGAAGCTTTCTTT.

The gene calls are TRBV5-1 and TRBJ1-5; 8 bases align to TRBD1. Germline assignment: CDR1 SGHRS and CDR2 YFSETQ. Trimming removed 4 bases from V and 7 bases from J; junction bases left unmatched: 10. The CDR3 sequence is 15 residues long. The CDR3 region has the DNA TGCGCCAGCAGCGGAGCGACAGGGGAAGGACAGCCCCAGCATTTT. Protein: CASSGATGEGQPQHF.

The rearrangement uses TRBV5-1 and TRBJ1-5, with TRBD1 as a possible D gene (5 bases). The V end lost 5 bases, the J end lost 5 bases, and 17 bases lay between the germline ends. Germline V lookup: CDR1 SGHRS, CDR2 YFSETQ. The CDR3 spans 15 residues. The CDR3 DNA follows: TGCGCCAGCAGTCCTGGGGCGGGGGAAGATCAGCCCCAGCATTTT. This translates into CASSPGAGEDQPQHF.

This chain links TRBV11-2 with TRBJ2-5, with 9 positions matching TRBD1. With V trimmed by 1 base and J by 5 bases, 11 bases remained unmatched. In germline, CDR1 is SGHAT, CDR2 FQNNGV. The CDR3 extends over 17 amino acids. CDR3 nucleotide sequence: TGTGCCAGCAGCTTAGTGGGGCCCCGGGACAGGGTCGAGACCCAGTACTTC. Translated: CASSLVGPRDRVETQYF.

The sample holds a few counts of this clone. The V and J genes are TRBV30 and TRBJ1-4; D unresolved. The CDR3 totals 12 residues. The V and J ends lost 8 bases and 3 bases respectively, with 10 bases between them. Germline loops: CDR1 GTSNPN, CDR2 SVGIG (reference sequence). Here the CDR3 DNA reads TGTGCCCGGGCCGGGGCTAATGAAAAACTGTTTTTT. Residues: CARAGANEKLFF.

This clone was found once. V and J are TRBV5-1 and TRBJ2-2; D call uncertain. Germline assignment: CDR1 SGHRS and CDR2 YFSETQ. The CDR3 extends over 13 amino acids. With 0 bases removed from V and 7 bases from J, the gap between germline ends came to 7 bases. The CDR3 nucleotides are TGCGCCAGCAGCTTGGCCTTCGGCGGGGAGCTGTTTTTT. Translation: CASSLAFGGELFF.

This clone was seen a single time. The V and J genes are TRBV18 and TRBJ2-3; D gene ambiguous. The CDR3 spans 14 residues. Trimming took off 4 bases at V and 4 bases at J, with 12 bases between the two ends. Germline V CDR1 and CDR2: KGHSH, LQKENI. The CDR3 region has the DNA TGTGCCAGCTCACACGATACTACCCCAGATACGCAGTATTTT. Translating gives CASSHDTTPDTQYF.

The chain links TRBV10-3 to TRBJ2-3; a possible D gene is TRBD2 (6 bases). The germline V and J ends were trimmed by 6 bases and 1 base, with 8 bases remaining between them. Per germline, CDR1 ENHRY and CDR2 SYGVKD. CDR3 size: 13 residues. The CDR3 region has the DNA TGTGCCATCAGGGGCGGGGGCACAGATACGCAGTATTTT. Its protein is CAIRGGGTDTQYF.

The CDR3 loop reads CASRPTEDNEQFF. DNA for the CDR3: TGTGCCAGCAGACCGACAGAAGACAATGAGCAGTTCTTC. The chain uses TRBV12-3 or TRBV12-4 and TRBJ2-1; possible D gene TRBD1, 5 bases. V lost 6 bases and J 5 bases, leaving 11 bases between the germline ends. The CDR3 consists of 13 residues.

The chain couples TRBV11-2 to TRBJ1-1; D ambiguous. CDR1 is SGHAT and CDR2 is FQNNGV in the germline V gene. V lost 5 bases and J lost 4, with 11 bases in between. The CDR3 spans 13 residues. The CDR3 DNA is TGTGCCAGCAGCCCCCCCCCATTCACTGAAGCTTTCTTT. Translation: CASSPPPFTEAFF.

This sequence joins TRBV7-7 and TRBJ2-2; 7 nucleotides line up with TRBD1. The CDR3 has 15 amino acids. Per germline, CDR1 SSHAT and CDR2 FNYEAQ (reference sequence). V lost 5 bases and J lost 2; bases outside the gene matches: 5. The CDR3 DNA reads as TGTGCCAGCAGCCGAGACAGGGCAAACACCGGGGAGCTGTTTTTT. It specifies CASSRDRANTGELFF. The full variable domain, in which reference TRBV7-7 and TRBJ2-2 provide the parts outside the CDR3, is GAGVSQSPRYKVTKRGQDVTLRCDPISSHATLYWYQQALGQGPEFLTYFNYEAQPDKSGLPSDRFSAERPEGSISTLTIQRTEQRDSAMYRCASSRDRANTGELFFGEGSRLTVL.

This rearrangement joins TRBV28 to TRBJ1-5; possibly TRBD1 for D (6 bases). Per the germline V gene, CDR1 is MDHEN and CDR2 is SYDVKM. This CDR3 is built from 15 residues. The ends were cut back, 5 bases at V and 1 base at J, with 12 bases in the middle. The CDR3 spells CASSQGGGSNQPQHF. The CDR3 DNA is TGTGCCAGCAGTCAAGGGGGGGGGAGCAATCAGCCCCAGCATTTT. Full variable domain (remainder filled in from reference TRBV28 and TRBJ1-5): DVKVTQSSRYLVKRTGEKVFLECVQDMDHENMFWYRQDPGLGLRLIYFSYDVKMKEKGDIPEGYSVSREKKERFSLILESASTNQTSMYLCASSQGGGSNQPQHFGDGTRLSIL.

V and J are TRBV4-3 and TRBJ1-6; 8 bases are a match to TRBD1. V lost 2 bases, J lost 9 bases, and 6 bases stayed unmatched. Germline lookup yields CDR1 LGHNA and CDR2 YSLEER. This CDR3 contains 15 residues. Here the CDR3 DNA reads TGCGCCAGCAGCCAAATGGACAGGGAACTTTCACCCCTCCACTTT. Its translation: CASSQMDRELSPLHF.

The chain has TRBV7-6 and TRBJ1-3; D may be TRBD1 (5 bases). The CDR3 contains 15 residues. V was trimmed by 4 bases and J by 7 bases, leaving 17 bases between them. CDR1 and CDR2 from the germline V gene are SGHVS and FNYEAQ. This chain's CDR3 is CASSSDIGRGNTIYF. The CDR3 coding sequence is TGTGCCAGCAGCTCCGACATCGGGCGGGGGAACACCATATATTTT. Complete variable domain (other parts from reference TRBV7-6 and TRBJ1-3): GAGVSQSPRYKVTKRGQDVALRCDPISGHVSLYWYRQALGQGPEFLTYFNYEAQQDKSGLPNDRFSAERPEGSISTLTIQRTEQRDSAMYRCASSSDIGRGNTIYFGEGSWLTVV.

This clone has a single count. DNA of the CDR3: TGTGCCAGCAGTTACTACCAGGGGGCGGATGAGCAGTTCTTC. Its protein product is CASSYYQGADEQFF. V and J are TRBV6-5 and TRBJ2-1; 8 bases map to TRBD1. Germline CDR1 and CDR2: MNHEY and SVGAGI. The ends lost 1 base at V and 8 bases at J; junction bases unmatched: 4. The length of the CDR3 is 14 residues.

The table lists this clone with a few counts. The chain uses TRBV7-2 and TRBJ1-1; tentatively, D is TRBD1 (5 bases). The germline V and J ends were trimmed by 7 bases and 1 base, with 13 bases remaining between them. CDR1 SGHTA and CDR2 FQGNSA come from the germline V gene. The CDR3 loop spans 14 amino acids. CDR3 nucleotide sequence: TGTGCCAGCATCCAGGGCAGGGCGAACACTGAAGCTTTCTTT. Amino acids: CASIQGRANTEAFF.